Shown below are 18 T cell receptor beta chains from a single sample sequenced in a study of blood T cell repertoires in COVID-19 (dated by TCRdb to 2020 to 2022). Library method: the immunoSEQ multiplex PCR assay. Sourced from immuneACCESS, this table was stored by TCRdb with only in-frame sequences that have V and J called. A share of the clones is absent; for the studies checked, an unresolved V gene accounts for under half, and the remainder has no known explanation. In this sample the table shows 140,000 to 150,000 clones, more than 80% of which occur a single time. Under 5.5% of the sample is in the top ten clones. Sequencing used peripheral blood. These receptors originate from a human donor in a cohort sampled during active COVID-19.

This chain uses TRBV6-5 with TRBJ1-2; 9 bases line up with TRBD1. The CDR3 has 14 amino acids. Germline-derived CDR1 and CDR2 are MNHEY and SVGAGI. V was clipped by 6 bases and J by 4 bases; unmatched bases: 6. The CDR3 is CASRRTGAAYGYTF. The CDR3 bases are TGTGCCAGCAGGAGGACAGGGGCGGCCTATGGCTACACCTTC.

The rearrangement uses TRBV7-9 and TRBJ1-4, with 8 bases matching TRBD1. J lost 8 bases, V lost 4 bases, and 9 bases had no gene match. The CDR3 is 15 residues long. Germline assignment: CDR1 SEHNR and CDR2 FQNEAQ (reference sequence). CDR3 nucleotide sequence: TGTGCCAGCAGCTACTGGACAGGGACAGACGAAAAACTGTTTTTT. It encodes CASSYWTGTDEKLFF.

The gene calls are TRBV24-1 and TRBJ2-2, with TRBD1 as a possible D gene (6 bases). CDR1 is KGHDR, CDR2 SFDVKD, per germline. CDR3 size: 14 residues. Trimming took 7 bases from V and 0 from J, leaving 8 bases between them. The CDR3 DNA sequence: TGTGCCACCAGACAGGGCGCGAACACCGGGGAGCTGTTTTTT. This encodes CATRQGANTGELFF.

This chain joins TRBV14 and TRBJ2-3; no clear D gene. Germline values: CDR1 SGHDN, CDR2 FVKESK. This CDR3 region has 12 residues. V lost 4 bases and J lost 6, with 8 bases in between. The CDR3 nucleotides read TGTGCCAGCAGCCTTAGTCGGGATACGCAGTATTTT. Its protein is CASSLSRDTQYF.

This clone was recorded only once. The chain recombines TRBV12-5 with TRBJ1-1; D uncertain. This CDR3 region has 12 residues. V was clipped by 5 bases and J by 7 bases, with 11 bases between them. Germline CDR1 is LGHNT and CDR2 is FRNRAP. CDR3 nucleotide sequence: TGTGCTAGTGGTCCTCACAGCGGTGAAGCTTTCTTT. Translating it yields CASGPHSGEAFF.

The V call is TRBV5-1, the J call TRBJ1-5, with 9 bases that match TRBD1. V lost 4 bases and J lost 0; bases outside the gene matches: 20. The CDR3 is made up of 21 amino acids. Germline V CDR1 and CDR2: SGHRS, YFSETQ. CDR3 in DNA: TGCGCCAGCAGCCCAGGACCTAGAGACAGGGGGGAACCATATAGCAATCAGCCCCAGCATTTT. Its protein is CASSPGPRDRGEPYSNQPQHF.

The CDR3 nucleotides read TGTGCCAGCACGGGGGTTAGCTATGGCTACACCTTC. This gives the protein CASTGVSYGYTF. This chain joins TRBV2 and TRBJ1-2; D possibly corresponds to TRBD1 (5 bases). The V and J ends lost 7 bases and 4 bases respectively, with 10 bases between them. There are 12 residues in the CDR3. Germline lookup yields CDR1 SNHLY and CDR2 FYNNEI.

The chain couples TRBV30 to TRBJ1-6; TRBD1 might be the D (5 bases). This CDR3 has 15 amino acids. CDR1 and CDR2 (germline): GTSNPN, SVGIG (reference sequence). V was trimmed by 0 bases and J by 10 bases, leaving 16 bases between them. CDR3 region: CAWSVELGATSPLHF. The CDR3 region has the DNA TGTGCCTGGAGTGTGGAGTTAGGGGCCACATCACCCCTCCACTTT.

The rearrangement links TRBV5-4 to TRBJ2-7; 10 positions match TRBD2. The ends lost 5 bases at V and 2 bases at J; junction bases unmatched: 10. The CDR3 runs to 16 residues. Per the germline V gene, CDR1 is SGHNT and CDR2 is YYREEE (reference sequence). The CDR3: CASSSTSGVGPYEQYF. CDR3 sequence (DNA): TGTGCCAGCAGTTCCACTAGCGGGGTAGGGCCCTACGAGCAGTACTTC.

The V and J genes are TRBV21-1 and TRBJ1-6; TRBD1 is the table's D call, not checked against the DNA. TRBV21-1 is a pseudogene. This CDR3 contains 17 residues. The CDR3 is CASSDRTLPNLNSPLHF. The CDR3 coding sequence is TGTGCCAGCAGCGACCGGACATTACCAAACCTCAATTCACCCCTCCACTTT.

This clone was observed a handful of times. This sequence joins TRBV5-5 and TRBJ1-4; 11 nucleotides agree with TRBD1. From germline, CDR1 is SGHKS and CDR2 YYEKEE (reference sequence). The CDR3 is 15 residues long. The J segment lost 6 bases and the V segment lost 2 bases, leaving 3 bases of the junction unmatched. The DNA for the CDR3 is TGTGCCAGCAGCTTACGGACAGGGGGCTATGAAAAACTGTTTTTT. This encodes CASSLRTGGYEKLFF.

The chain links TRBV7-9 to TRBJ2-4; D gene uncertain. V lost 6 bases and J 7 bases, leaving 10 bases between the germline ends. The CDR3 is made up of 12 amino acids. CDR1 is SEHNR and CDR2 is FQNEAQ in the germline V gene (reference sequence). The CDR3 DNA is TGTGCCAGCAGAGAAGCTTCTAACATTCAGTACTTC. This codes for CASREASNIQYF.

The J gene is TRBJ2-1, the V gene TRBV14; D is unresolved. CDR3 length equals 13 residues. Deletions cut 6 bases from V and 8 bases from J, with 14 bases between. The germline gives CDR1 SGHDN, CDR2 FVKESK. The CDR3 bases are TGTGCCAGCAGACGATCTAGTCACGATGAGCAGTTCTTC. Protein: CASRRSSHDEQFF.

The chain employs TRBV27 and TRBJ2-7, with 7 bases fitting TRBD2. This CDR3 region has 14 residues. The germline gives CDR1 MNHEY, CDR2 SMNVEV (reference sequence). The V segment lost 2 bases and the J segment 3 bases; nucleotides outside the gene matches: 4. The CDR3 sequence is CASSLAGDLYEQYF. The CDR3 DNA follows: TGTGCCAGCAGTTTAGCGGGGGACCTCTACGAGCAGTACTTC.

This chain joins TRBV28 and TRBJ2-2; the match to TRBD2 covers 7 bases. J was trimmed by 6 bases and V by 3 bases; bases with no gene match: 19. The germline CDR1 and CDR2 sequences are MDHEN and SYDVKM. The CDR3 has 19 residues. This chain's CDR3 is CASSFPLSLSSGFPGELFF. DNA of the CDR3: TGTGCCAGCAGTTTCCCTTTAAGTCTTTCTAGCGGTTTCCCCGGGGAGCTGTTTTTT.

This clone has more than one count but fewer than ten. The chain carries TRBV6-5 and TRBJ1-2, with 7 bases matching TRBD1. This CDR3 contains 13 residues. Germline V gene data show CDR1 as MNHEY and CDR2 as SVGAGI. V was clipped by 6 bases and J by 5 bases; unmatched bases: 6. The CDR3 DNA reads TGTGCCAGCAGCTATGACAGGGAATATGGCTACACCTTC. Translating it yields CASSYDREYGYTF.

This clone was counted once. The gene calls are TRBV9 and TRBJ1-5; 8 bases agree with TRBD1. The CDR3 length is 15 residues. V shed 0 bases and J 3 bases; nucleotides not matched to a gene: 2. Germline V gene sequence: CDR1 SGDLS, CDR2 YYNGEE. The DNA for the CDR3 is TGTGCCAGCAGCGTAGCAGGGGGCATCAATCAGCCCCAGCATTTT. Translation gives CASSVAGGINQPQHF.

The V call is TRBV5-1, the J call TRBJ2-5, with 12 bases that match TRBD1. The V gene end was trimmed by 3 bases and the J gene end by 4 bases; junction bases not matched to a gene: 10. This CDR3 is 17 amino acids long. CDR1 SGHRS and CDR2 YFSETQ come from the germline V gene. The CDR3, as DNA: TGCGCCAGCAGCTCCATACCTGGGACAGGGGGCCGAGAGACCCAGTACTTC. Its translation is CASSSIPGTGGRETQYF.